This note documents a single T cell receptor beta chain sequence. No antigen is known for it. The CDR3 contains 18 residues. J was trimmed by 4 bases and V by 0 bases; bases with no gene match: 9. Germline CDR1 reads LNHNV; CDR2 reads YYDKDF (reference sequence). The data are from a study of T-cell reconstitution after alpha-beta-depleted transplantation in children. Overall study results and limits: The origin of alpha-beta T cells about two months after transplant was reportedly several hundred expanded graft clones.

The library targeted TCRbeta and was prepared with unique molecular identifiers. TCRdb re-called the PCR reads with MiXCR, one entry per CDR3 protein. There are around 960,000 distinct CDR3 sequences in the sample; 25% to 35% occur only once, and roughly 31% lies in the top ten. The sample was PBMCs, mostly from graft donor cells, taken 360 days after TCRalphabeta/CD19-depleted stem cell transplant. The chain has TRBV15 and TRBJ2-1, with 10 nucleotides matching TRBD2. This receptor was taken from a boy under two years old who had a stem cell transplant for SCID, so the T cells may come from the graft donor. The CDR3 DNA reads TGTGCCACCAGCAGAGATACAGCGGGGGGGCAGATATACAATGAGCAGTTCTTC. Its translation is CATSRDTAGGQIYNEQFF.